These 21 T cell receptor beta chains share one sample of origin, sequenced in a study of vaccination and CD4 T cells after COVID-19. Sample treatment: approximately 11-day PBMC culture with coronavirus spike peptide pools or control peptides (ViraFEST assay). CD4+ T cells that came from the unexposed donor were collected before the COVID-19 pandemic (2011-2018). Cultured CD4+ T cell DNA underwent sequencing with the Oncomine TCR Beta short-read assay. One entry per CDR3 protein results from TCRdb running MiXCR on the PCR reads. Found here are roughly 4,200 distinct CDR3 sequences, about 35% of them singletons; the top ten hold less than 30%. Which antigens these TCRs recognize remains unknown. The sample comprised CD4+ T cells from blood, cultured in vitro. These receptors were collected from a human donor in good health.

In this sample, this clonotype turned up a few times. The genes are TRBV30 and TRBJ1-2; 8 bases align to TRBD1. Trimming took 0 bases from V and 3 from J; bases not matched to a gene: 6. Germline V gives CDR1 GTSNPN, CDR2 SVGIG (reference sequence). There are 15 residues in the CDR3. The CDR3, as DNA: TGTGCCTGGAGTGTACGGGGACAGGAAGACTATGGCTACACCTTC. It is translated as CAWSVRGQEDYGYTF.

This chain joins TRBV2 and TRBJ2-1; a possible D gene is TRBD2 (7 bases). CDR1 is SNHLY and CDR2 is FYNNEI in the germline V gene. This CDR3 spans 15 amino acids. V lost 8 bases and J lost 4, with 18 bases in between. The CDR3 sequence: CASVVEGGPYNEQFF. As DNA, the CDR3 is TGTGCCAGCGTGGTGGAGGGGGGGCCATACAATGAGCAGTTCTTC.

The chain couples TRBV10-2 to TRBJ1-6; D may be TRBD1 (6 bases). The CDR3 runs 14 residues. V lost 3 bases, J lost 7 bases, and 10 bases lay in between. The germline gives CDR1 WSHSY, CDR2 SAAADI. As DNA, the CDR3 is TGCGCCAGCAGTGAACAGGGTTGGAATTCACCCCTCCACTTT. Its translation: CASSEQGWNSPLHF.

The rearrangement links TRBV10-3 to TRBJ1-5; no firm D call. The CDR3 has 13 residues. The germline V gene has CDR1 ENHRY and CDR2 SYGVKD. Trimming stripped 3 bases from V and 1 base from J, with 4 bases between. CDR3 sequence reads: CAISDLSNQPQHF. The CDR3 DNA follows: TGTGCCATCAGTGATCTGAGCAATCAGCCCCAGCATTTT.

The table lists this clonotype with a few counts. This chain links TRBV6-1 with TRBJ1-1, with unresolved D. CDR1 is MNHNS and CDR2 is SASEGT in the germline V gene. The CDR3 totals 11 residues. CDR3 sequence reads: CAIRANTEAFF. The DNA for the CDR3 is TGTGCAATCCGGGCGAACACTGAAGCTTTCTTT.

The genes are TRBV9 and TRBJ1-5; tentative D call: TRBD1 (5 bases). V lost 0 bases, J lost 7 bases, and 14 bases lay in between. Germline V gene lookup returns CDR1 SGDLS and CDR2 YYNGEE. The CDR3 runs 15 residues. The CDR3 loop reads CASSVDPGTRQPQHF. The CDR3, as DNA: TGTGCCAGCAGCGTAGACCCAGGGACGCGGCAGCCCCAGCATTTT.

This clonotype is judged large (0.1 to 1%). J is TRBJ1-6 and V is TRBV7-3; a possible D gene is TRBD1 (5 bases). Trimming took 3 bases from V and 11 from J, leaving 11 bases between them. The length of the CDR3 is 13 residues. Looked up from germline, CDR1 is SGHTA and CDR2 is FQGTGA. Here the CDR3 reads CASSFMRGTPLHF. CDR3 bases: TGTGCCAGCAGCTTTATGAGGGGAACACCCCTCCACTTT.

V and J are TRBV30 and TRBJ1-5, with D possibly being TRBD1 (5 bases). Germline V CDR1 and CDR2: GTSNPN, SVGIG (reference sequence). Trimming stripped 1 base from V and 0 bases from J, with 7 bases between. This CDR3 is built from 14 residues. This CDR3 is CAWSGDYSNQPQHF. Here the CDR3 DNA reads TGTGCCTGGAGTGGGGACTATAGCAATCAGCCCCAGCATTTT.

DNA of the CDR3: TGTGCCAGCAGTTATGCGGACAGAATTAGCGCAAGCTCCTATAATTCACCCCTCCACTTT. It codes for CASSYADRISASSYNSPLHF. This chain links TRBV6-5 with TRBJ1-6, with D perhaps TRBD1 (6 bases). V was cut by 3 bases and J by 0 bases, with 21 bases left in between. Germline CDR1 is MNHEY and CDR2 is SVGAGI. This CDR3 spans 20 amino acids.

The chain employs TRBV5-1 and TRBJ1-2; D gene ambiguous. The germline V gene encodes CDR1 SGHRS and CDR2 YFSETQ. V was shortened by 4 bases and J by 3 bases, with 7 bases between the two germline ends. The CDR3 contains 12 residues. The CDR3 nucleotides are TGCGCCAGCAGCGGCACGCACTATGGCTACACCTTC. Its translation: CASSGTHYGYTF. The full variable domain, its missing parts supplied by reference TRBV5-1 and TRBJ1-2, is KAGVTQTPRYLIKTRGQQVTLSCSPISGHRSVSWYQQTPGQGLQFLFEYFSETQRNKGNFPGRFSGRQFSNSRSEMNVSTLELGDSALYLCASSGTHYGYTFGSGTRLTVV.

This clonotype occurred once. The chain carries TRBV19 and TRBJ2-3; 7 nucleotides match TRBD1. CDR1 LNHDA and CDR2 SQIVND come from the germline V gene (reference sequence). The CDR3 extends over 14 amino acids. Losses at the gene ends were 6 bases for V and 7 bases for J; bases not matched to a gene: 10. CDR3 bases: TGTGCCAGTAGCCCTACACGGGACAGTAATACGCAGTATTTT. Its translation is CASSPTRDSNTQYF.

The CDR3 is CSARGGRDTEAFF. In DNA, the CDR3 is TGCAGTGCTAGAGGTGGAAGGGACACTGAAGCTTTCTTT. This sequence joins TRBV20-1 and TRBJ1-1; D unclear. Germline V gene data show CDR1 as DFQATT and CDR2 as SNEGSKA (reference sequence). Trimming removed 1 base from V and 3 bases from J, with 9 bases in between. The CDR3 covers 13 residues.

The table lists this clonotype with a count of one. V usage is TRBV6-2 or TRBV6-3 and J usage is TRBJ2-1, with 9 bases aligning to TRBD1. The CDR3 has 14 residues. The germline CDR1 and CDR2 sequences are MNHEY and SVGEGT. Losses at the gene ends were 4 bases for V and 8 bases for J; bases not matched to a gene: 6. The CDR3 region has the DNA TGTGCCAGCAGTTTACAAACAGGGGGCCATGAGCAGTTCTTC. It specifies CASSLQTGGHEQFF.

The chain recombines TRBV5-1 with TRBJ1-2, with unresolved D. Germline V gene sequence: CDR1 SGHRS, CDR2 YFSETQ. The CDR3 is 13 residues long. Trimming pared 4 bases from V and 6 bases from J, leaving 13 bases between. This CDR3 reads CASSPPEVDGYTF. DNA for the CDR3: TGCGCCAGCAGCCCACCGGAGGTTGATGGCTACACCTTC.

This clonotype was found a few times. This sequence joins TRBV20-1 and TRBJ2-5; a weak D match, TRBD2 (7 bases). CDR3 length equals 12 residues. Looked up from germline, CDR1 is DFQATT and CDR2 is SNEGSKA (reference sequence). The V end lost 7 bases, the J end lost 0 bases, and 9 bases lay between the germline ends. This chain's CDR3 is CSVGGHQETQYF. The CDR3 DNA sequence: TGCAGTGTCGGGGGGCACCAAGAGACCCAGTACTTC.

This clonotype was counted only a few times. This rearrangement joins TRBV11-2 to TRBJ2-5, with 9 bases lining up with TRBD2. From germline, CDR1 is SGHAT and CDR2 FQNNGV. Trimming took 1 base from V and 4 from J; bases not matched to a gene: 4. The CDR3 loop spans 15 amino acids. The CDR3 coding sequence is TGTGCCAGCAGCTTAGTTCTTAGCGGGGGAGAGACCCAGTACTTC. Protein product: CASSLVLSGGETQYF.

This clonotype has a handful of counts. This chain joins TRBV6-4 and TRBJ2-4; 10 nucleotides line up with TRBD2. This CDR3 is built from 14 residues. The germline V gene encodes CDR1 MRHNA and CDR2 SNTAGT. V gave up 0 bases and J gave up 9 bases; unmatched junction bases: 2. CDR3 sequence: CASSDSSGGAIQYF. Written as DNA, the CDR3 is TGTGCCAGCAGTGACTCGAGCGGGGGGGCCATTCAGTACTTC.

The chain is built from TRBV19 and TRBJ1-6; D perhaps matches TRBD1 (6 bases). Trimming shortened V by 6 bases and J by 7 bases, and 19 bases separated the two germline ends. The CDR3 contains 16 residues. CDR1 and CDR2 (germline): LNHDA, SQIVND (reference sequence). CDR3 nucleotides: TGTGCCAGTAGCGAATTGGGGGCTTTCCTAAATTCACCCCTCCACTTT. This translates into CASSELGAFLNSPLHF.

This clonotype was observed a few times. The rearrangement links TRBV14 to TRBJ1-1; D perhaps matches TRBD1 (6 bases). V was shortened by 5 bases and J by 6 bases, with 16 bases between the two germline ends. CDR1 is SGHDN and CDR2 is FVKESK in the germline V gene. This CDR3 region has 14 residues. CDR3: CASSAQGLVAEAFF. The CDR3 DNA sequence: TGTGCCAGCAGCGCCCAGGGGCTAGTTGCTGAAGCTTTCTTT.

The chain's CDR3 is CSASGASGDEETQYF. The CDR3 DNA reads TGCAGTGCTAGCGGGGCTAGCGGGGATGAAGAGACCCAGTACTTC. The chain uses TRBV20-1 and TRBJ2-5, with 9 bases matching TRBD2. Germline lookup yields CDR1 DFQATT and CDR2 SNEGSKA (reference sequence). J was trimmed by 3 bases and V by 3 bases; bases with no gene match: 8. This CDR3 is built from 15 residues.

The chain links TRBV20-1 to TRBJ1-1; D is unclear. The ends were cut back, 0 bases at V and 3 bases at J, with 8 bases in the middle. Germline CDR1 and CDR2: DFQATT and SNEGSKA (reference sequence). This CDR3 has 13 amino acids. CDR3 nucleotide sequence: TGCAGTGCTAGAGATCAGGACGACACTGAAGCTTTCTTT. This sequence encodes CSARDQDDTEAFF.